Listed here are 26 T cell receptor beta chains from one sample, sequenced in a study of cytomegalovirus exposure and HLA in healthy donors. This table comes from immunoSEQ multiplex PCR, and its TCRdb copy is limited to in-frame clones, with some not included. The repertoire holds about 360,000 clones, with around 86% as singletons. What was sequenced was PBMCs. The source is a young woman in good health and CMV-seronegative.

The rearrangement joins TRBV4-2 to TRBJ1-4, with D unclear. The CDR3 length is 16 residues. V lost 1 base and J lost 8, with 17 bases in between. Germline V gene data show CDR1 as LGHNA and CDR2 as YNFKEQ. The CDR3 region is CASSQVSTGMREKLFF. The CDR3 DNA is TGTGCCAGCAGCCAAGTATCTACCGGAATGAGGGAAAAACTGTTTTTT.

The chain couples TRBV5-5 to TRBJ1-1; D remains ambiguous. Looked up from germline, CDR1 is SGHKS and CDR2 is YYEKEE (reference sequence). The CDR3 totals 13 residues. Trimming left V 4 bases short and J 0 bases short, with 7 bases between. This CDR3 is CASSLTVNTEAFF. The CDR3 DNA reads TGTGCCAGCAGCCTTACGGTGAACACTGAAGCTTTCTTT.

This chain links TRBV19 with TRBJ2-2, with 7 bases lining up with TRBD1. The CDR3 spans 13 residues. V lost 9 bases to trimming and J lost 6 bases; unmatched junction nucleotides: 7. In germline, CDR1 is LNHDA, CDR2 SQIVND (reference sequence). The CDR3 DNA follows: TGTGCCAGCAAGGGGGCGCGGCCCGGGGAGCTGTTTTTT. Its translation is CASKGARPGELFF.

V gene TRBV11-2 combines with J gene TRBJ1-4; D not certain. The CDR3 length is 15 residues. Trimming cost V 4 bases and J 7 bases, with 16 bases left between them. From germline, CDR1 is SGHAT and CDR2 FQNNGV. The chain's CDR3 is CASSSTNGRGEKLFF. CDR3 in DNA: TGTGCCAGCAGCTCGACTAACGGGAGAGGTGAAAAACTGTTTTTT.

The chain couples TRBV19 to TRBJ2-6, with D tentatively TRBD2 (7 bases). The CDR3 covers 18 residues. V lost 7 bases, J lost 0 bases, and 19 bases lay in between. Germline CDR1 reads LNHDA; CDR2 reads SQIVND (reference sequence). The CDR3 nucleotides read TGTGCCAGTATGGCGGGGGCGGGGAAGAGCTCTGGGGCCAACGTCCTGACTTTC. This sequence encodes CASMAGAGKSSGANVLTF. The full variable domain, in which reference TRBV19 and TRBJ2-6 provide the parts outside the CDR3, is DGGITQSPKYLFRKEGQNVTLSCEQNLNHDAMYWYRQDPGQGLRLIYYSQIVNDFQKGDIAEGYSVSREKKESFPLTVTSAQKNPTAFYLCASMAGAGKSSGANVLTFGAGSRLTVL.

V is TRBV2 and J is TRBJ1-4; 8 positions match TRBD1. Per germline, CDR1 SNHLY and CDR2 FYNNEI. This CDR3 is 16 amino acids long. V dropped 6 bases and J dropped 2; count of bases not matched to a gene: 8. In nucleotides, the CDR3 is TGTGCCAGCAGGTGGGATCAGGGGGCTACTAATGAAAAACTGTTTTTT. This codes for CASRWDQGATNEKLFF.

The chain employs TRBV27 and TRBJ1-3, with 7 bases that match TRBD1. The trim removed 6 bases at V and 4 bases at J, leaving 6 bases unmatched. Germline V lookup: CDR1 MNHEY, CDR2 SMNVEV (reference sequence). The CDR3 runs 14 residues. The CDR3 DNA is TGTGCCAGCAGCCGGACAGGAGAGGGAAACACCATATATTTT. As protein: CASSRTGEGNTIYF.

This chain links TRBV10-2 with TRBJ2-3; 10 bases are a match to TRBD2. Germline V gives CDR1 WSHSY, CDR2 SAAADI. CDR3 length equals 16 residues. The junction had 4 bases not matched to a gene; V was cut back by 0 bases and J by 4 bases. In nucleotides, the CDR3 is TGCGCCAGCAGTGAGTCTCTAGCGGGGGCCCCAGATACGCAGTATTTT. Translating it yields CASSESLAGAPDTQYF.

In nucleotides, the CDR3 is TGTGCCAGCAGGGGGGCGCGGGCACCGCCGGAGACCCAGTACTTC. Translating gives CASRGARAPPETQYF. The V gene is TRBV28, the J gene TRBJ2-5; tentative D call: TRBD1 (6 bases). Germline CDR1 reads MDHEN; CDR2 reads SYDVKM. Deletions cut 6 bases from V and 5 bases from J, with 19 bases between. This CDR3 has 15 residues.

This clone was counted ten times or more. This chain joins TRBV11-2 and TRBJ1-6; D unclear. Trimming cost V 1 base and J 10 bases, with 11 bases left between them. Germline CDR1 SGHAT, CDR2 FQNNGV. The CDR3 length is 14 residues. The CDR3 sequence: CASSLATALSPLHF. In DNA form, the CDR3 reads TGTGCCAGCAGCTTAGCCACAGCTCTGTCACCCCTCCACTTT.

V usage is TRBV6-6 and J usage is TRBJ1-1; D is ambiguous. Deletions cut 8 bases from V and 4 bases from J, with 14 bases between. Germline CDR1 is MNHNY and CDR2 is SVGAGI (reference sequence). CDR3 size: 13 residues. The CDR3 bases are TGTGCCAGCCGAGCGGAAGTGGGCACTGAAGCTTTCTTT. Translated, it gives CASRAEVGTEAFF.

The CDR3 coding sequence is TGTGCCTGGAGTGCGGGTGCTAACACCAATCAGCCCCAGCATTTT. Translating gives CAWSAGANTNQPQHF. The J gene is TRBJ1-5, the V gene TRBV30; D unclear. The V and J ends lost 1 base and 3 bases respectively, with 13 bases between them. The CDR3 runs 15 residues. CDR1 and CDR2 (germline): GTSNPN, SVGIG (reference sequence). Full variable domain (missing parts from reference TRBV30 and TRBJ1-5): SQTIHQWPATLVQPVGSPLSLECTVEGTSNPNLYWYRQAAGRGLQLLFYSVGIGQISSEVPQNLSASRPQDRQFILSSKKLLLSDSGFYLCAWSAGANTNQPQHFGDGTRLSIL.

This rearrangement joins TRBV4-1 to TRBJ1-5, with a weak D call TRBD1 (6 bases). The V gene's germline CDR1 is MGHRA and CDR2 YSYEKL. V dropped 3 bases and J dropped 2 bases, with 17 bases sitting between them. The CDR3 sequence is 17 residues long. The CDR3 nucleotides are TGCGCCAGCAGCCAGAGGGTAGGGTCAGGGGGCAATCAGCCCCAGCATTTT. This translates into CASSQRVGSGGNQPQHF.

This clone appeared once. The chain links TRBV4-1 to TRBJ1-5; 11 nucleotides align to TRBD1. Germline trimming cut 0 bases from V and 7 bases from J; bases unmatched to any gene: 2. CDR3 length: 15 amino acids. CDR1 and CDR2 from the germline V gene are MGHRA and YSYEKL. The chain's CDR3 is CASSQDGTGGQPQHF. DNA for the CDR3: TGCGCCAGCAGCCAAGATGGGACAGGGGGACAGCCCCAGCATTTT.

The chain has TRBV9 and TRBJ1-2; D might be TRBD1 (5 bases). CDR3 length: 14 residues. V lost 0 bases and J lost 5, with 11 bases in between. Germline values: CDR1 SGDLS, CDR2 YYNGEE. The CDR3 sequence: CASSVAGEGYGYTF. Here the CDR3 DNA reads TGTGCCAGCAGCGTAGCGGGGGAGGGGTATGGCTACACCTTC.

V gene TRBV9 combines with J gene TRBJ1-4; 7 nucleotides line up with TRBD1. Germline trimming cut 4 bases from V and 0 bases from J; bases unmatched to any gene: 3. The CDR3 totals 15 residues. Germline lookup yields CDR1 SGDLS and CDR2 YYNGEE. CDR3 loop: CASSITGATNEKLFF. In DNA, the CDR3 is TGTGCCAGCAGCATCACAGGGGCAACTAATGAAAAACTGTTTTTT.

This clone turned up a few times. The CDR3 DNA reads as TGTGCCAGCAGCTTAGATACCTACGAGCAGTACTTC. It yields the protein CASSLDTYEQYF. This chain joins TRBV7-9 and TRBJ2-7; D not resolved. The germline V gene encodes CDR1 SEHNR and CDR2 FQNEAQ (reference sequence). This CDR3 has 12 residues. V lost 1 base and J lost 2, with 3 bases in between. Full variable domain (remainder filled in from reference TRBV7-9 and TRBJ2-7): DTGVSQNPRHKITKRGQNVTFRCDPISEHNRLYWYRQTLGQGPEFLTYFQNEAQLEKSRLLSDRFSAERPKGSFSTLEIQRTEQGDSAMYLCASSLDTYEQYFGPGTRLTVT.

Notes on this clone: The same CDR3 also results from other DNA sequences found in this sample. The CDR3 loop is CASRTGGGYGYTF. DNA for the CDR3: TGTGCCAGCAGGACAGGGGGCGGCTATGGCTACACCTTC. The rearrangement joins TRBV28 to TRBJ1-2, with 10 bases fitting TRBD1. CDR1 MDHEN and CDR2 SYDVKM come from the germline V gene. There are 13 residues in the CDR3. The J segment lost 4 bases and the V segment lost 6 bases, leaving 2 bases of the junction unmatched.

The DNA for the CDR3 is TGTGCCAGCAGCTCCTGGACCACAGGTGGCCAAGAGACCCAGTACTTC. Translation: CASSSWTTGGQETQYF. V and J are TRBV7-8 and TRBJ2-5; D is perhaps TRBD1 (5 bases). V lost 4 bases, J lost 1 base, and 16 bases lay in between. The length of the CDR3 is 16 residues. The germline gives CDR1 SGHVS, CDR2 FQNEAQ.

V usage is TRBV6-5 and J usage is TRBJ2-5; D might be TRBD2 (6 bases). Trimming shortened V by 0 bases and J by 0 bases, and 8 bases separated the two germline ends. Germline loops: CDR1 MNHEY, CDR2 SVGAGI. The CDR3 is made up of 15 amino acids. The CDR3, as DNA: TGTGCCAGCAGTTACTCCCCGGGGGACCAAGAGACCCAGTACTTC. It specifies CASSYSPGDQETQYF.

V is TRBV27 and J is TRBJ2-5, with TRBD1 matching over 12 bases. The CDR3 loop spans 15 amino acids. The ends lost 5 bases at V and 5 bases at J; junction bases unmatched: 6. Per the germline V gene, CDR1 is MNHEY and CDR2 is SMNVEV (reference sequence). The CDR3 loop reads CASSGGDRGRETQYF. CDR3 nucleotides: TGTGCCAGCAGTGGGGGGGACAGGGGGCGGGAGACCCAGTACTTC.

The chain combines TRBV25-1 with TRBJ1-3, with 7 positions matching TRBD1. J gave up 3 bases and V 1 base, and 12 bases lay outside the gene matches. The CDR3 is 18 residues long. Per germline, CDR1 MGHDK and CDR2 SYGVNS. CDR3 nucleotides: TGTGCCAGCAGTGAATTAGGTAAGGGGGCCCGTTATGGAAACACCATATATTTT. It encodes CASSELGKGARYGNTIYF.

J is TRBJ2-1 and V is TRBV6-5; TRBD2 matches 8 bases. The V gene's germline CDR1 is MNHEY and CDR2 SVGAGI. V shed 6 bases, J shed 6 bases, and the junction held 10 bases outside the gene matches. This CDR3 region has 15 residues. This chain's CDR3 is CASSPGGPTINEQFF. CDR3 DNA sequence: TGTGCCAGCAGCCCGGGAGGGCCCACGATCAATGAGCAGTTCTTC.

The chain couples TRBV5-1 to TRBJ1-2, with 10 bases aligning to TRBD1. The J segment lost 4 bases and the V segment lost 4 bases, leaving 7 bases of the junction unmatched. The CDR3 has 15 amino acids. CDR1 and CDR2 from the germline V gene are SGHRS and YFSETQ. CDR3 sequence reads: CASSIDRGLGYGYTF. Here the CDR3 DNA reads TGCGCCAGCAGCATCGACAGGGGGCTTGGCTATGGCTACACCTTC. Looking up the rest from reference TRBV5-1 and TRBJ1-2 gives the full variable domain: KAGVTQTPRYLIKTRGQQVTLSCSPISGHRSVSWYQQTPGQGLQFLFEYFSETQRNKGNFPGRFSGRQFSNSRSEMNVSTLELGDSALYLCASSIDRGLGYGYTFGSGTRLTVV.

This clone was counted once. The V call is TRBV6-5, the J call TRBJ2-3; TRBD2 agrees at 7 bases. CDR3 length: 14 residues. With V trimmed by 7 bases and J by 2 bases, 6 bases remained unmatched. Germline-derived CDR1 and CDR2 are MNHEY and SVGAGI. CDR3 loop: CASKAGTTTDTQYF. CDR3 nucleotide sequence: TGTGCCAGCAAGGCCGGGACTACCACAGATACGCAGTATTTT.

J is TRBJ2-6 and V is TRBV5-1, with 7 nucleotides matching TRBD1. CDR1 and CDR2 from the germline V gene are SGHRS and YFSETQ. The CDR3 covers 16 residues. V gave up 0 bases and J gave up 0 bases; unmatched junction bases: 0. The CDR3: CASSLGQGSGANVLTF. The CDR3 DNA follows: TGCGCCAGCAGCTTGGGACAGGGCTCTGGGGCCAACGTCCTGACTTTC.